This TCR beta chain was captured in a study of CD4 T cells in relation to SARS-CoV-2 and coronaviruses. Whole-study context: PBMCs were cultured with antigen for roughly 9 days before TCR beta sequencing. The HLA restriction of the shared crossreactive spike epitopes was mapped. Notes on the study in general: This crossreactivity analysis covered spike protein alone, no other viral proteins.

With respect to this clone: Its antigen is not identified.

9.4 x 10^4 or so naive or memory CD4+ cells were cultured with CEF peptides for more than nine days. This CDR3 is built from 15 residues. Between the trimmed V and J ends, which lost 5 bases and 0 bases, there was a span of 11 bases. Germline CDR1 reads MNHEY; CDR2 reads SVGEGT. Produced via immunoSEQ multiplex PCR; TCRdb's table is partial and in-frame only. The table records about 36,000 clones, about 80% of them present only once. The chain recombines TRBV6-2 or TRBV6-3 with TRBJ1-5; TRBD1 might be the D (6 bases). The TCR sequence derives from an adult with COVID-19. The sample taken for sequencing was memory CD4+ T cells from PBMCs, cultured in vitro. The CDR3 region has the DNA TGTGCCAGCAGTCCCGACAGGCTTAGCAATCAGCCCCAGCATTTT. Translated: CASSPDRLSNQPQHF.